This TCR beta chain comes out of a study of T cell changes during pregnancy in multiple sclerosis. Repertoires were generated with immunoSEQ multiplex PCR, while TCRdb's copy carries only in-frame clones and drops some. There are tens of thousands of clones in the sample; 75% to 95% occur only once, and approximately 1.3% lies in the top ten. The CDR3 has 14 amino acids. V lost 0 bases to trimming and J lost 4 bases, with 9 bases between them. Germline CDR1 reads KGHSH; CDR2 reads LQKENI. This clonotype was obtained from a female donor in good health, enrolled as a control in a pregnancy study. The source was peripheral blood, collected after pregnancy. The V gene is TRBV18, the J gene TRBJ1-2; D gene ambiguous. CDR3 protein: CASSPPLSVYGYTF. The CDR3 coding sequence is TGTGCCAGCTCACCACCGTTGAGTGTCTATGGCTACACCTTC.